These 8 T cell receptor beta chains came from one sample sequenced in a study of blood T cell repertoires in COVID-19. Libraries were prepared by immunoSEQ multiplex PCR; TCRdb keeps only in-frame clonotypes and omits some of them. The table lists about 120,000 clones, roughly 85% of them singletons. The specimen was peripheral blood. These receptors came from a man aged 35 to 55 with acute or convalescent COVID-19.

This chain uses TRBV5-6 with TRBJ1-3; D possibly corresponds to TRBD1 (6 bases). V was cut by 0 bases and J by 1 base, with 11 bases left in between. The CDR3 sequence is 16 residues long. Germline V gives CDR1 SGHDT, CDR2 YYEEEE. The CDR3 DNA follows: TGTGCCAGCAGCTTGGCGGGACATCCATCTGGAAACACCATATATTTT. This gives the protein CASSLAGHPSGNTIYF.

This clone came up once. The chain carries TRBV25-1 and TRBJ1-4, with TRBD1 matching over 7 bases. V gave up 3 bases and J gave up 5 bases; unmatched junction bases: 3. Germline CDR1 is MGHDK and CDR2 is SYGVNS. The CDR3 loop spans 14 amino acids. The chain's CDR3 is CASSDGTDNEKLFF. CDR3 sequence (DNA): TGTGCCAGCAGTGATGGGACAGACAATGAAAAACTGTTTTTT.

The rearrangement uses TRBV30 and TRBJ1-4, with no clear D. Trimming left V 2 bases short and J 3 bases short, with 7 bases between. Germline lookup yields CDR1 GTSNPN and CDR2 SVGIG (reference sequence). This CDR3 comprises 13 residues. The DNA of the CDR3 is TGTGCCTGGAGTCCCGGTGCTAATGAAAAACTGTTTTTT. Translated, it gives CAWSPGANEKLFF.

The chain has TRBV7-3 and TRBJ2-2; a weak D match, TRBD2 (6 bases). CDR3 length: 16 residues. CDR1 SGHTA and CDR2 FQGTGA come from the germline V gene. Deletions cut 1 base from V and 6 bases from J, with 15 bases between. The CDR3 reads CASSLRIGGISGELFF. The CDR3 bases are TGTGCCAGCAGCTTAAGGATCGGGGGTATTTCCGGGGAGCTGTTTTTT. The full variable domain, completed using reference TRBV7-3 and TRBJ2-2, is GAGVSQTPSNKVTEKGKYVELRCDPISGHTALYWYRQSLGQGPEFLIYFQGTGAADDSGLPNDRFFAVRPEGSVSTLKIQRTERGDSAVYLCASSLRIGGISGELFFGEGSRLTVL.

The CDR3 loop is CASSERDRVLSEAFF. CDR3 DNA: TGTGCCAGCAGTGAACGGGACAGGGTTTTGTCTGAAGCTTTCTTT. The chain links TRBV6-1 to TRBJ1-1; the match to TRBD1 covers 9 bases. The V gene end was trimmed by 2 bases and the J gene end by 6 bases; junction bases not matched to a gene: 7. This CDR3 has 15 residues. CDR1 MNHNS and CDR2 SASEGT come from the germline V gene.

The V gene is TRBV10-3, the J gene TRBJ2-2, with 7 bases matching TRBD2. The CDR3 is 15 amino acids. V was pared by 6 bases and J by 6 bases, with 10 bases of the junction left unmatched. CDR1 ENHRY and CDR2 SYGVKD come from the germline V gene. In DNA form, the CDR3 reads TGTGCCATCAGCAGAGAGCGGGATGGGGCCGGGGAGCTGTTTTTT. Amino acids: CAISRERDGAGELFF.

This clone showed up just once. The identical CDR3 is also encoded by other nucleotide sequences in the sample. The CDR3 nucleotides read TGTGCCAGCCGGGACAGCTTCTACGAGCAGTACTTC. Protein: CASRDSFYEQYF. The rearrangement links TRBV2 to TRBJ2-7, with 7 bases that match TRBD1. With 8 bases clipped from V and 3 bases from J, the junction kept 4 bases outside the gene matches. CDR3 length: 12 residues. Germline values: CDR1 SNHLY, CDR2 FYNNEI.

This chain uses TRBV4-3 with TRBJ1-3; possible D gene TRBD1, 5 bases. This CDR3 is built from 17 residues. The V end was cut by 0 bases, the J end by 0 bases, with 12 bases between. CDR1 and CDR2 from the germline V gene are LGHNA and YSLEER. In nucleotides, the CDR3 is TGCGCCAGCAGCCAAGATGTGGGGGGGATCTCTGGAAACACCATATATTTT. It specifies CASSQDVGGISGNTIYF.